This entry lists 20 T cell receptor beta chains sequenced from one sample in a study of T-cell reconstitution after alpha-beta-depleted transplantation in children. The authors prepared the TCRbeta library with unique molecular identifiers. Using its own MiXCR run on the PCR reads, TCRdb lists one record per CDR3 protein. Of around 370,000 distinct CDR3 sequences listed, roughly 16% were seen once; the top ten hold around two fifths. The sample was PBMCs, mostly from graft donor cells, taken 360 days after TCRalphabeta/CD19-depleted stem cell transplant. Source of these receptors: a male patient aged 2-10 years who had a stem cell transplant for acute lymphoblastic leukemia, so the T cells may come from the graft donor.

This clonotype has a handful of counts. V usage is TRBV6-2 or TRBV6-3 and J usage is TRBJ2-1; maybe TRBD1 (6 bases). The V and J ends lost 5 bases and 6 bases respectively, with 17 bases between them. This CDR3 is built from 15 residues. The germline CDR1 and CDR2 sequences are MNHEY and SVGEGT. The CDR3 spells CASSTSGGPGNEQFF. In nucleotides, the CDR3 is TGTGCCAGCAGTACAAGTGGGGGCCCGGGCAATGAGCAGTTCTTC.

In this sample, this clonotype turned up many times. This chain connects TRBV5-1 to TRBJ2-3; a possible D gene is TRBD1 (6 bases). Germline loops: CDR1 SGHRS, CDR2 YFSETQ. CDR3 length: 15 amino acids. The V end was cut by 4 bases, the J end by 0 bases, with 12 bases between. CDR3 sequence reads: CASSPGTPSTDTQYF. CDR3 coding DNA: TGCGCCAGCAGCCCCGGGACACCGAGCACAGATACGCAGTATTTT. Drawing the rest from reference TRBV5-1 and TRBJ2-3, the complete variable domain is KAGVTQTPRYLIKTRGQQVTLSCSPISGHRSVSWYQQTPGQGLQFLFEYFSETQRNKGNFPGRFSGRQFSNSRSEMNVSTLELGDSALYLCASSPGTPSTDTQYFGPGTRLTVL.

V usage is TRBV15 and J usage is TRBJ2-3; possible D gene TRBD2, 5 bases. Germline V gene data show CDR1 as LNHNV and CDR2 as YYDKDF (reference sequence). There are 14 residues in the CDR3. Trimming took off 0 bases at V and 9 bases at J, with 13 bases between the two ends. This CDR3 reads CATSRDPAGRTQYF. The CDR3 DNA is TGTGCCACCAGCAGAGATCCGGCGGGCAGGACGCAGTATTTT.

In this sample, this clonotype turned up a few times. In DNA form, the CDR3 reads TGCGCCAGCAGCCCAAGGATCGGCAATCAGAACACTGAAGCTTTCTTT. It encodes CASSPRIGNQNTEAFF. The rearrangement links TRBV4-1 to TRBJ1-1; D gene ambiguous. Deletions cut 4 bases from V and 1 base from J, with 16 bases between. Germline CDR1 MGHRA, CDR2 YSYEKL. This CDR3 has 16 residues.

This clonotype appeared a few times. CDR3 amino acids: CASRSDSTGNSPLHF. In nucleotides, the CDR3 is TGTGCCAGCAGATCAGACAGCACAGGGAATTCACCCCTCCACTTT. The rearrangement uses TRBV2 and TRBJ1-6, with D maybe TRBD1 (6 bases). Trimming removed 6 bases from V and 7 bases from J, with 16 bases in between. The CDR3 loop spans 15 amino acids. Germline V gene lookup returns CDR1 SNHLY and CDR2 FYNNEI.

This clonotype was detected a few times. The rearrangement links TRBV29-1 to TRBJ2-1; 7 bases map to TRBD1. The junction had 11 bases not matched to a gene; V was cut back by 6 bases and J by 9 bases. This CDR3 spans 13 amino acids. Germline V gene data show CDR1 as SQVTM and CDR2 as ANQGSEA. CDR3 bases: TGCAGCGTCGACAGGGTTTTTGAGGGTGAGCAGTTCTTC. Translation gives CSVDRVFEGEQFF.

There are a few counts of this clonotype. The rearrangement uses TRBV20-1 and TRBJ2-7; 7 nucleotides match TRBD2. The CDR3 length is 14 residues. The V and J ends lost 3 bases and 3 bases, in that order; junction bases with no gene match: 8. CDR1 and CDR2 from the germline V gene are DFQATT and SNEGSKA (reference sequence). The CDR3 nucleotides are TGCAGTGCTAGTCAGGCGGGAGTGAACTACGAGCAGTACTTC. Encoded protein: CSASQAGVNYEQYF.

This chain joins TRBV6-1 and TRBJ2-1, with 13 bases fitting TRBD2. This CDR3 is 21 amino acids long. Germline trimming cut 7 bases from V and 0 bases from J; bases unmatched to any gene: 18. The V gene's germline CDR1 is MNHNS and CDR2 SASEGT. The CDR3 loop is CASIQDSQGLAGPVSYNEQFF. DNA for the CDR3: TGTGCCAGCATTCAAGACTCTCAGGGACTAGCGGGGCCAGTCTCCTACAATGAGCAGTTCTTC.

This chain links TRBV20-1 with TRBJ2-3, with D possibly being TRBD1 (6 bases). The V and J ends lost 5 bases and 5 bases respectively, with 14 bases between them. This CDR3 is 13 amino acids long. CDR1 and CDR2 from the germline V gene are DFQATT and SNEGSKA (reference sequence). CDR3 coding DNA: TGCAGTGCTCCCGGACCCAGGGGAGATACGCAGTATTTT. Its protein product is CSAPGPRGDTQYF.

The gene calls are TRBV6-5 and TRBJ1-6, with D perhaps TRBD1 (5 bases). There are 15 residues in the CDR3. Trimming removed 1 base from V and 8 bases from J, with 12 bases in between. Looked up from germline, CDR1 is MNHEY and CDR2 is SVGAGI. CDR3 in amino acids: CASSYWKGRDSPLHF. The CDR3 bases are TGTGCCAGCAGTTACTGGAAGGGGCGCGATTCACCCCTCCACTTT.

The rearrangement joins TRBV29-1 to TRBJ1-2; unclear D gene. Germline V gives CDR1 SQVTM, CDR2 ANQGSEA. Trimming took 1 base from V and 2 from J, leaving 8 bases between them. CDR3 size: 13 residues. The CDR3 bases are TGCAGCGTTGAAGGGGAGGGCAACTATGGCTACACCTTC. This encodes CSVEGEGNYGYTF.

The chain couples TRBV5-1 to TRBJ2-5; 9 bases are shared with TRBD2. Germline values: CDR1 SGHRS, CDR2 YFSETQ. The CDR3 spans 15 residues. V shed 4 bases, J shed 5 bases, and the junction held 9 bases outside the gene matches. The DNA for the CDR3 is TGCGCCAGCAGCCCTAGGACTAGCGTTCAGGAGACCCAGTACTTC. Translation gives CASSPRTSVQETQYF. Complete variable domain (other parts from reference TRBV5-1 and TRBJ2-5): KAGVTQTPRYLIKTRGQQVTLSCSPISGHRSVSWYQQTPGQGLQFLFEYFSETQRNKGNFPGRFSGRQFSNSRSEMNVSTLELGDSALYLCASSPRTSVQETQYFGPGTRLLVL.

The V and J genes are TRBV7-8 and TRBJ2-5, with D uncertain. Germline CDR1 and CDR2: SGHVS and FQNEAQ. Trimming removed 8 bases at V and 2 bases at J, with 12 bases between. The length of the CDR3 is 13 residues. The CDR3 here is CASLLGIQETQYF. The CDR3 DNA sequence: TGTGCCAGCCTCCTAGGGATACAAGAGACCCAGTACTTC.

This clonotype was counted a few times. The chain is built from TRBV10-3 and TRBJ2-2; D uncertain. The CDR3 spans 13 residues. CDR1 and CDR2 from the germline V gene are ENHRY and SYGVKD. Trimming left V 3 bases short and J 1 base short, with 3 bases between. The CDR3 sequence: CAISEKNTGELFF. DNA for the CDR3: TGTGCCATCAGTGAAAAGAACACCGGGGAGCTGTTTTTT.

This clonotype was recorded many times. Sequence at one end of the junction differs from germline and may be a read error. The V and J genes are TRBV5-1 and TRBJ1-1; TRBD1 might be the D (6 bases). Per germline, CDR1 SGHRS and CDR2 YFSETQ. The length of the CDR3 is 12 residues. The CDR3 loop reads CASSFLGTEAFF. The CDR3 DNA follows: TGTGCCAGCAGTTTTTTGGGGACAGAAGCTTTCTTT.

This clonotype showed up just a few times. Here the CDR3 reads CASSDRRTSGTIALLTDTQYF. For the CDR3, the DNA is TGTGCCAGCAGCGACCGTCGGACTAGCGGGACGATAGCCCTTCTAACAGATACGCAGTATTTT. The chain carries TRBV11-2 and TRBJ2-3; TRBD2 matches 12 bases. V trimming: 5 bases; J trimming: 3 bases; junction bases outside the gene matches: 21. Germline lookup yields CDR1 SGHAT and CDR2 FQNNGV. The CDR3 extends over 21 amino acids.

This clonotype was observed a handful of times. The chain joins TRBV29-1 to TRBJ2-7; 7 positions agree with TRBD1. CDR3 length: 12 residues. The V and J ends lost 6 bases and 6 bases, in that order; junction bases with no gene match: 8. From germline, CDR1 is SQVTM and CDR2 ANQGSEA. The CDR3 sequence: CSVLMGQFEQYF. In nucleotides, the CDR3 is TGCAGCGTCTTAATGGGACAGTTCGAGCAGTACTTC.

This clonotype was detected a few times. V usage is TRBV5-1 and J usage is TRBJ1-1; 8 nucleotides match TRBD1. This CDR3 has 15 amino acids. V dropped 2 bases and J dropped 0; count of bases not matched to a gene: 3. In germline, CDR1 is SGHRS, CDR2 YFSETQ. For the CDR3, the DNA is TGCGCCAGCAGCTTAAGACAGGGGCTGAACACTGAAGCTTTCTTT. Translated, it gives CASSLRQGLNTEAFF. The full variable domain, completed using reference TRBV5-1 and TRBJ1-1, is KAGVTQTPRYLIKTRGQQVTLSCSPISGHRSVSWYQQTPGQGLQFLFEYFSETQRNKGNFPGRFSGRQFSNSRSEMNVSTLELGDSALYLCASSLRQGLNTEAFFGQGTRLTVV.

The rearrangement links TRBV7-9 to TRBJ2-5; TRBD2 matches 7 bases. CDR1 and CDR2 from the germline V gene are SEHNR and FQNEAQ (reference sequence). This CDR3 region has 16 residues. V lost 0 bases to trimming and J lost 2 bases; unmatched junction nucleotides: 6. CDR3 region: CASSLAAGRAQETQYF. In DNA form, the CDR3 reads TGTGCCAGCAGCTTAGCGGCAGGGAGGGCACAAGAGACCCAGTACTTC.

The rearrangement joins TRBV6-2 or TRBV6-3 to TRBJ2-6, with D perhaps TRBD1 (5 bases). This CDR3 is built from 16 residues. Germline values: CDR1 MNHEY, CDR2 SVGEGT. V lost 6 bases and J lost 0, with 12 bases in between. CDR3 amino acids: CASRLDKGSGANVLTF. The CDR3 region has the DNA TGTGCCAGCAGGCTGGACAAGGGCTCTGGGGCCAACGTCCTGACTTTC.